The 29 T cell receptor beta chains reported below all come from one sample, sequenced in a study of T cell repertoires in aging, cancer and after chemotherapy. Peripheral blood genomic DNA, not sorted cells or RNA, was the template. A mixed TRB-A/B primer pool amplified rearranged TRB by multiplex touch-down PCR. MiXCR was run by TCRdb on the multiplex PCR reads, yielding one entry per CDR3 protein. The sample has over 700 distinct CDR3 sequences; 50% to 60% are singletons. Sequenced: blood. The receptors here all came from a human donor with a blood cancer.

V and J are TRBV20-1 and TRBJ1-6; 9 nucleotides match TRBD1. Germline assignment: CDR1 DFQATT and CDR2 SNEGSKA (reference sequence). V lost 0 bases and J lost 7; bases outside the gene matches: 1. The CDR3 is 14 residues long. For the CDR3, the DNA is TGCAGTGCTAGAGAAGACAGGGGGAATTCACCCCTCCACTTT. Translated: CSAREDRGNSPLHF.

The V gene is TRBV11-2, the J gene TRBJ1-2; TRBD1 matches 7 bases. Germline trimming cut 5 bases from V and 8 bases from J; bases unmatched to any gene: 8. The CDR3 is 13 residues long. From germline, CDR1 is SGHAT and CDR2 FQNNGV. CDR3 in amino acids: CASSGEGQLGYTF. The CDR3, as DNA: TGTGCCAGCAGCGGAGAGGGACAGCTCGGCTACACCTTC.

Notes on this clonotype: A read error may explain this, as a much larger clone is one base away. The rearrangement links TRBV18 to TRBJ1-4; D is possibly TRBD1 (6 bases). Per the germline V gene, CDR1 is KGHSH and CDR2 is LQKENI. There are 14 residues in the CDR3. The CDR3 loop is CASSPGQGNEELFF. Written as DNA, the CDR3 is TGTGCCAGCTCACCAGGGCAGGGGAATGAAGAACTGTTTTTT.

This clonotype turned up a few times. The chain employs TRBV19 and TRBJ1-2; 9 bases line up with TRBD1. The CDR3 covers 13 residues. Germline CDR1 reads LNHDA; CDR2 reads SQIVND (reference sequence). The trim removed 5 bases at V and 5 bases at J, leaving 3 bases unmatched. The CDR3 nucleotides are TGTGCCAGTAGTCGGGACAGGGTTTATGGCTACACCTTC. Encoded protein: CASSRDRVYGYTF.

The chain is built from TRBV12-3 or TRBV12-4 and TRBJ1-5; D uncertain. The germline V and J ends were trimmed by 5 bases and 7 bases, with 15 bases remaining between them. This CDR3 spans 14 amino acids. The chain's CDR3 is CASSPDGSRQPQHF. CDR3 coding DNA: TGTGCCAGCAGTCCGGACGGGTCAAGGCAGCCCCAGCATTTT.

Relative to its sample, this clonotype is medium-sized (0.01 to 0.1%). The chain joins TRBV6-5 to TRBJ2-7; no reliable D call. V was shortened by 10 bases and J by 3 bases, with 13 bases between the two germline ends. Germline V lookup: CDR1 MNHEY, CDR2 SVGAGI. This CDR3 contains 12 residues. The CDR3 nucleotides read TGTGCCACCGAGGCGCCCCACTACGAGCAGTACTTC. This gives the protein CATEAPHYEQYF.

The V call is TRBV6-5, the J call TRBJ1-5; 10 bases are a match to TRBD1. The germline V gene encodes CDR1 MNHEY and CDR2 SVGAGI. The V gene end was trimmed by 8 bases and the J gene end by 3 bases; junction bases not matched to a gene: 7. The CDR3 totals 15 residues. CDR3 protein: CASSPGTGDNQPQHF. CDR3 sequence (DNA): TGTGCCAGCTCACCAGGGACAGGGGACAATCAGCCCCAGCATTTT.

Only a few counts were recorded for this clonotype. The chain is built from TRBV29-1 and TRBJ1-2; D perhaps matches TRBD1 (5 bases). The length of the CDR3 is 12 residues. Looked up from germline, CDR1 is SQVTM and CDR2 is ANQGSEA. Deletions cut 4 bases from V and 8 bases from J, with 14 bases between. CDR3 DNA: TGCAGCGTTGGGGCCCTCTCAGGGGGCTACACCTTC. This gives the protein CSVGALSGGYTF.

In the case of this clonotype: A much larger clone differs from this one at a single base, so this may be a read error. The gene calls are TRBV5-4 and TRBJ1-4, with TRBD1 matching over 8 bases. The CDR3 consists of 15 residues. Germline CDR1 SGHNT, CDR2 YYREEE (reference sequence). V was pared by 4 bases and J by 4 bases, with 6 bases of the junction left unmatched. CDR3 nucleotide sequence: TGTGCCAGCAGCACGAACAGGGGGATTAATGAAAAACTGTTTTTT. The encoded protein is CASSTNRGINEKLFF.

V and J are TRBV18 and TRBJ1-5; TRBD1 aligns across 9 bases. Germline V lookup: CDR1 KGHSH, CDR2 LQKENI. The CDR3 contains 14 residues. The J segment lost 6 bases and the V segment lost 5 bases, leaving 5 bases of the junction unmatched. In DNA, the CDR3 is TGTGCCAGCTCATCCGGGACAGGGAGTCAGCCCCAGCATTTT. Amino acids: CASSSGTGSQPQHF. Together with reference TRBV18 and TRBJ1-5, the CDR3 gives the full variable domain: NAGVMQNPRHLVRRRGQEARLRCSPMKGHSHVYWYRQLPEEGLKFMVYLQKENIIDESGMPKERFSAEFPKEGPSILRIQQVVRGDSAAYFCASSSGTGSQPQHFGDGTRLSIL.

V gene TRBV6-5 combines with J gene TRBJ1-6; 10 bases are shared with TRBD1. The CDR3 consists of 15 residues. Germline assignment: CDR1 MNHEY and CDR2 SVGAGI. The trim removed 2 bases at V and 7 bases at J, leaving 2 bases unmatched. The CDR3 protein is CASSYTGQGNSPLHF. As DNA, the CDR3 is TGTGCCAGCAGTTACACGGGACAGGGGAATTCACCCCTCCACTTT.

The genes are TRBV6-5 and TRBJ1-2; 7 nucleotides match TRBD1. Germline loops: CDR1 MNHEY, CDR2 SVGAGI. The CDR3 contains 13 residues. V lost 7 bases, J lost 8 bases, and 10 bases stayed unmatched. The chain's CDR3 is CASTADRAGGYTF. The CDR3 bases are TGTGCCAGCACTGCAGACAGGGCGGGAGGCTACACCTTC.

The chain has TRBV11-1 and TRBJ2-5; the D gene is possibly TRBD1 (5 bases). CDR1 SGHAT and CDR2 FQDESV come from the germline V gene (reference sequence). There are 15 residues in the CDR3. V was cut by 4 bases and J by 4 bases, with 16 bases left in between. Here the CDR3 reads CASSSTGWGTETQYF. CDR3 in DNA: TGTGCCAGCAGCTCGACGGGCTGGGGCACAGAGACCCAGTACTTC.

This clonotype was counted a few times. The CDR3 sequence: CASSLGVVGANVLTF. CDR3 nucleotides: TGTGCCAGCAGCCTCGGGGTGGTTGGGGCCAACGTCCTGACTTTC. This chain connects TRBV6-5 to TRBJ2-6; the D gene is possibly TRBD2 (5 bases). V gave up 6 bases and J gave up 3 bases, with 12 bases separating them. The V gene's germline CDR1 is MNHEY and CDR2 SVGAGI. The CDR3 length is 15 residues.

The gene calls are TRBV18 and TRBJ2-1, with 12 bases fitting TRBD1. Unmatched junction bases numbered 10, after V lost 2 bases and J lost 5 bases. Germline lookup yields CDR1 KGHSH and CDR2 LQKENI. The length of the CDR3 is 18 residues. CDR3 bases: TGTGCCAGCTCACCAAAATCGCCGGGACAGGGGGCGAACAATGAGCAGTTCTTC. As protein: CASSPKSPGQGANNEQFF.

Notes on this clonotype: One end of the junction fails to match germline, which may point to a read error. The rearrangement uses TRBV6-5 and TRBJ1-2; D gene uncertain. Germline-derived CDR1 and CDR2 are MNHEY and SVGAGI. The CDR3 is 14 residues long. The CDR3 protein is CAISEAAANYGYTF. CDR3 nucleotide sequence: TGTGCCATCAGTGAGGCGGCAGCTAACTATGGCTACACCTTC.

Judged by abundance, this clonotype is medium-sized. This chain joins TRBV11-1 and TRBJ1-1; a possible D gene is TRBD1 (5 bases). The CDR3 spans 16 residues. V was trimmed by 1 base and J by 5 bases, leaving 17 bases between them. Germline lookup yields CDR1 SGHAT and CDR2 FQDESV (reference sequence). CDR3 region: CASSLVGSGAKTEAFF. The CDR3 region has the DNA TGTGCCAGCAGCTTAGTAGGCAGCGGGGCGAAAACTGAAGCTTTCTTT.

By share of the sample, this clonotype is medium-sized. The chain couples TRBV19 to TRBJ1-5; D remains ambiguous. Between the trimmed V and J ends, which lost 4 bases and 7 bases, there was a span of 11 bases. Germline V gene lookup returns CDR1 LNHDA and CDR2 SQIVND (reference sequence). The CDR3 consists of 13 residues. The DNA for the CDR3 is TGTGCCAGTAGTAGCGGGTTATGGCAGCCCCAGCATTTT. Its translation is CASSSGLWQPQHF. Full variable domain (rest looked up from reference TRBV19 and TRBJ1-5): DGGITQSPKYLFRKEGQNVTLSCEQNLNHDAMYWYRQDPGQGLRLIYYSQIVNDFQKGDIAEGYSVSREKKESFPLTVTSAQKNPTAFYLCASSSGLWQPQHFGDGTRLSIL.

A few counts support this clonotype. The chain uses TRBV6-5 and TRBJ1-2; perhaps TRBD1 as D (6 bases). Germline V gene data show CDR1 as MNHEY and CDR2 as SVGAGI. The V gene lost 0 bases and the J gene lost 4 bases, with 15 bases spanning the gap. The CDR3 is 16 amino acids. CDR3 coding DNA: TGTGCCAGCAGTTACTCAGGGGGGTCCAGATCCTATGGCTACACCTTC. Amino acids: CASSYSGGSRSYGYTF.

In its sample, this clonotype ranks as hyperexpanded (1% or more). V usage is TRBV6-5 and J usage is TRBJ1-2, with 7 bases matching TRBD1. Germline trimming cut 2 bases from V and 8 bases from J; bases unmatched to any gene: 5. The CDR3 length is 13 residues. Germline CDR1 and CDR2: MNHEY and SVGAGI. This CDR3 is CASSYQGQLGYTF. DNA of the CDR3: TGTGCCAGCAGTTACCAGGGACAGCTCGGCTACACCTTC.

The rearrangement uses TRBV18 and TRBJ2-7, with 9 bases aligning to TRBD1. The ends lost 3 bases at V and 3 bases at J; junction bases unmatched: 9. Germline CDR1 is KGHSH and CDR2 is LQKENI. CDR3 length: 16 amino acids. CDR3 in amino acids: CASSPKQGAGDYEQYF. Here the CDR3 DNA reads TGTGCCAGCTCACCGAAACAGGGGGCAGGAGACTACGAGCAGTACTTC.

The chain is built from TRBV4-1 and TRBJ2-2; the D gene is possibly TRBD1 (6 bases). The CDR3 has 16 amino acids. Trimming stripped 4 bases from V and 3 bases from J, with 15 bases between. Germline values: CDR1 MGHRA, CDR2 YSYEKL. The CDR3 coding sequence is TGCGCCAGCAGCCGCCCCCCGGCAGGGGACACCGGGGAGCTGTTTTTT. It is translated as CASSRPPAGDTGELFF.

The table lists this clonotype with a few counts. The chain recombines TRBV19 with TRBJ1-4, with TRBD1 as a possible D gene (6 bases). V lost 11 bases to trimming and J lost 8 bases, with 21 bases between them. The length of the CDR3 is 14 residues. Germline V CDR1 and CDR2: LNHDA, SQIVND (reference sequence). The CDR3 protein is CAGRRGIRREKLFF. CDR3 DNA: TGTGCCGGGAGGAGGGGGATAAGAAGGGAAAAACTGTTTTTT.

The V call is TRBV10-3, the J call TRBJ2-2; 9 bases map to TRBD1. Germline lookup yields CDR1 ENHRY and CDR2 SYGVKD. With V trimmed by 7 bases and J by 6 bases, 6 bases remained unmatched. The CDR3 is 14 residues long. Written as DNA, the CDR3 is TGTGCCATCACCCGGACAGGGGTCGCCGGGGAGCTGTTTTTT. Translating it yields CAITRTGVAGELFF.

The chain combines TRBV6-5 with TRBJ1-5; D unresolved. V was clipped by 7 bases and J by 7 bases, with 17 bases between them. The CDR3 has 14 amino acids. CDR1 MNHEY and CDR2 SVGAGI come from the germline V gene. CDR3 protein: CASTYDGPVQPQHF. The DNA for the CDR3 is TGTGCCAGCACCTACGACGGCCCCGTCCAGCCCCAGCATTTT.

The chain employs TRBV18 and TRBJ1-6; the match to TRBD1 covers 11 bases. This CDR3 is 14 amino acids long. Trimming cost V 11 bases and J 9 bases; bases outside gene matches: 9. CDR1 and CDR2 (germline): KGHSH, LQKENI. For the CDR3, the DNA is TGTGCCGGCGCTGGGACAGGGGGAAGTTCACCCCTCCACTTT. Its protein is CAGAGTGGSSPLHF.

This clonotype was seen a handful of times. The chain links TRBV29-1 to TRBJ1-1, with TRBD1 as a possible D gene (5 bases). Germline assignment: CDR1 SQVTM and CDR2 ANQGSEA. CDR3 length: 12 amino acids. V was clipped by 7 bases and J by 0 bases, with 9 bases between them. This chain's CDR3 is CSARGLNTEAFF. DNA of the CDR3: TGCAGCGCCCGGGGCTTGAACACTGAAGCTTTCTTT.

Worth noting for this clonotype: Germline and junction disagree at one end, which may indicate a read error. The rearrangement links TRBV4-2 to TRBJ1-1; weak D call: TRBD1 (5 bases). The CDR3 sequence is 13 residues long. Germline V gene sequence: CDR1 LGHNA, CDR2 YNFKEQ. Here the CDR3 DNA reads TGCGCCAGCAGCTTTTCGGACAAGACTGAAGCTTTCTTT. This sequence encodes CASSFSDKTEAFF.

This clonotype was found a few times. The chain joins TRBV5-4 to TRBJ2-5, with D tentatively TRBD1 (5 bases). The germline V and J ends were trimmed by 0 bases and 2 bases, with 11 bases remaining between them. The CDR3 length is 15 residues. Looked up from germline, CDR1 is SGHNT and CDR2 is YYREEE (reference sequence). CDR3 residues: CASSLGGRAQETQYF. The CDR3 nucleotides read TGTGCCAGCAGCTTGGGGGGCAGGGCGCAAGAGACCCAGTACTTC.